Each of the 6 T cell receptor beta chains below was sequenced from the same sample in a study of T cell clones after liver transplantation. The method was immunoSEQ multiplex PCR; TCRdb's version includes in-frame clones alone and lacks a portion of them. The table shows some 120,000 clones, with just over 90% occurring only once. The sample in question was CD4+ T cells from blood, obtained 12 months after liver transplant. The receptors derive from a human patient who received a liver transplant. Among the T cells, some may be from the graft donor.

V usage is TRBV28 and J usage is TRBJ1-5, with D unclear. The V gene lost 5 bases and the J gene lost 4 bases, with 6 bases spanning the gap. CDR1 and CDR2 (germline): MDHEN, SYDVKM. The CDR3 consists of 12 residues. The CDR3 bases are TGTGCCAGCAGTATTTATAATCAGCCCCAGCATTTT. It is translated as CASSIYNQPQHF.

The V and J genes are TRBV10-3 and TRBJ1-1; 8 bases agree with TRBD1. CDR1 is ENHRY, CDR2 SYGVKD, per germline. Trimming cost V 8 bases and J 8 bases; bases outside gene matches: 10. This CDR3 region has 13 residues. The CDR3 is CAISGGTGDEAFF. The CDR3 region has the DNA TGTGCCATCTCGGGCGGGACAGGCGACGAAGCTTTCTTT.

The chain uses TRBV7-8 and TRBJ2-1; possible D gene TRBD2, 6 bases. This CDR3 spans 17 amino acids. Trimming cost V 2 bases and J 0 bases, with 14 bases left between them. Germline V gene lookup returns CDR1 SGHVS and CDR2 FQNEAQ. The DNA of the CDR3 is TGTGCCAGCAGCTTATTAGTGGCGGGGAGCTCCTACAATGAGCAGTTCTTC. Its translation: CASSLLVAGSSYNEQFF. The full variable domain, rest sourced from reference TRBV7-8 and TRBJ2-1, is GAGVSQSPRYKVAKRGQDVALRCDPISGHVSLFWYQQALGQGPEFLTYFQNEAQLDKSGLPSDRFFAERPEGSVSTLKIQRTQQEDSAVYLCASSLLVAGSSYNEQFFGPGTRLTVL.

V gene TRBV2 combines with J gene TRBJ2-1; D gene uncertain. V was cut by 6 bases and J by 5 bases, with 17 bases left in between. The CDR3 totals 15 residues. Per the germline V gene, CDR1 is SNHLY and CDR2 is FYNNEI. The DNA for the CDR3 is TGTGCCAGCAGGCTACGAGACGGTGTGGACAATGAGCAGTTCTTC. It encodes CASRLRDGVDNEQFF.

V is TRBV19 and J is TRBJ2-3; 7 bases are shared with TRBD2. With V trimmed by 3 bases and J by 8 bases, 8 bases remained unmatched. The germline CDR1 and CDR2 sequences are LNHDA and SQIVND (reference sequence). CDR3 size: 14 residues. CDR3 sequence reads: CASSMGLPQGTQYF. The CDR3 DNA is TGTGCCAGTAGTATGGGACTACCTCAAGGTACGCAGTATTTT.

The chain is built from TRBV21-1 and TRBJ1-2. TRBV21-1 is a pseudogene segment. The length of the CDR3 is 12 residues. The CDR3 protein is CASSNPGTPRAF. The CDR3 DNA reads as TGTGCCAGCAGCAACCCTGGGACGCCCAGGGCTTTC.